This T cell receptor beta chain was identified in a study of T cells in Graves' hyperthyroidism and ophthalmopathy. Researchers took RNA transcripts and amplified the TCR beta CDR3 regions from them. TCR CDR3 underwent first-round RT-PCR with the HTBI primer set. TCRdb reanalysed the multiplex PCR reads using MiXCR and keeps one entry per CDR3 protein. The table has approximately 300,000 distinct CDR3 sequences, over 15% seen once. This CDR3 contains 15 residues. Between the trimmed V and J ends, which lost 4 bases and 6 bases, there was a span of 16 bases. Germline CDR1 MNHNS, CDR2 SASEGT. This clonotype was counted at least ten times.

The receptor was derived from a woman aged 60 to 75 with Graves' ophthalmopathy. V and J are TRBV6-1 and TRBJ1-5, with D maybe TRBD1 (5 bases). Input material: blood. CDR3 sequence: CASSVGLAAVQPQHF. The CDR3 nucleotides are TGTGCCAGCAGTGTGGGACTGGCGGCGGTTCAGCCCCAGCATTTT.